This TCR beta chain came from a study of T-cell memory formation after mild COVID-19. Study overall: TCR clustering was largely donor specific.

Germline lookup yields CDR1 SGHRS and CDR2 YFSETQ. The CDR3 spans 12 residues. The ends were cut back, 2 bases at V and 10 bases at J, with 10 bases in the middle. Study findings and constraints: Day 15 to 85 contractors were CD4/CD8 balanced; later expanders leaned CD4+.

MiXCR, applied by TCRdb to the 5' RACE reads, yields one record per CDR3 protein. There are about 430,000 distinct CDR3 sequences in the sample; roughly 24% occur only once, and roughly 9.7% lies in the top ten. This clonotype has a handful of counts. What it binds is unknown. The receptor's source is an adult woman who had mild COVID-19 (a few samples of this study predate the infection). Cell type and time point are not known. The sequenced sample was PBMCs or a T cell subset sorted from them (not recorded which). The chain recombines TRBV5-1 with TRBJ2-1; D ambiguous. CDR3 residues: CASSFGLSEQFF. The CDR3 nucleotides are TGCGCCAGCAGCTTCGGGCTCAGCGAGCAGTTCTTC.